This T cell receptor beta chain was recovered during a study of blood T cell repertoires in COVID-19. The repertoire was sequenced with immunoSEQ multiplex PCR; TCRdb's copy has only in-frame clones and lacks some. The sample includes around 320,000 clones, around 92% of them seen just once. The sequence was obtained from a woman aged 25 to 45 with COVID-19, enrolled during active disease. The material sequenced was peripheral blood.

The CDR3 here is CATHPGGGFQPQHF. The CDR3 DNA follows: TGTGCCACCCACCCGGGGGGAGGATTTCAGCCCCAGCATTTT. The chain recombines TRBV6-5 with TRBJ1-5, with D possibly being TRBD1 (5 bases). V gave up 10 bases and J gave up 6 bases, with 19 bases separating them. This CDR3 contains 14 residues. Germline V gene lookup returns CDR1 MNHEY and CDR2 SVGAGI.